This TCR beta chain was found in a study of graft-versus-host responses after intestinal transplantation. In the study overall: Every recipient had anti-thymocyte globulin induction and roughly 3 years of tacrolimus plus steroids.

TCRdb's table, derived via immunoSEQ multiplex PCR, lists solely in-frame clones and lacks some. The sample holds under 30,000 clones, more than 90% seen once. Trimming pared 6 bases from V and 7 bases from J, leaving 16 bases between. Germline lookup yields CDR1 LNHDA and CDR2 SQIVND (reference sequence). The CDR3 totals 14 residues. The rearrangement joins TRBV19 to TRBJ2-1; no firm D call. This TCR came from a human patient who received an intestinal transplant, so some T cells may come from the graft donor. The sequencing used PBMCs, collected around 30 days after intestinal transplant. The CDR3 sequence: CASRVAGTRNEQFF. The CDR3 bases are TGTGCCAGTAGAGTAGCCGGAACGCGGAATGAGCAGTTCTTC.